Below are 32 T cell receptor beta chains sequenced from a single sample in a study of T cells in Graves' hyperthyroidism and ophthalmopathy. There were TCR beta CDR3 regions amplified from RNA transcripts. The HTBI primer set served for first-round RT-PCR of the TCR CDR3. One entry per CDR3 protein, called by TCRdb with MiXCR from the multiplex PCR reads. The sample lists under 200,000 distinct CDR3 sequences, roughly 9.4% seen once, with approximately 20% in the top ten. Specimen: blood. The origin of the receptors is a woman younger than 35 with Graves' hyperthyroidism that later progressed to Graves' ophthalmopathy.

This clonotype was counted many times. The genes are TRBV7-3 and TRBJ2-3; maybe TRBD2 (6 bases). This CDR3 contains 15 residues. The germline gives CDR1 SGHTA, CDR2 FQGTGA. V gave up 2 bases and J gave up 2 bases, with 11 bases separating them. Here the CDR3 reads CASSLGLAYTDTQYF. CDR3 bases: TGTGCCAGCAGCTTAGGGCTAGCGTACACAGATACGCAGTATTTT.

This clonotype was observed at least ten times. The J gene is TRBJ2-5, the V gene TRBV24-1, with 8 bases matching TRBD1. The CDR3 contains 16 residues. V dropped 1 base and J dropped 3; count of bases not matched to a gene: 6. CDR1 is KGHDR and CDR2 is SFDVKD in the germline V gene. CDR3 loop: CATSDFGGTGKETQYF. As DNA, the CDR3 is TGTGCCACCAGTGATTTCGGCGGGACAGGAAAAGAGACCCAGTACTTC.

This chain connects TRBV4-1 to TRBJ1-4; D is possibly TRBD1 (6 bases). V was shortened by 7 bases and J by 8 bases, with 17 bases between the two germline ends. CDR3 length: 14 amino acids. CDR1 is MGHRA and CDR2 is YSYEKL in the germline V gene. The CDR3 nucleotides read TGCGCCAGCAAGAGTGCCGGCAGGGGCGAAAAACTGTTTTTT. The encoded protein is CASKSAGRGEKLFF.

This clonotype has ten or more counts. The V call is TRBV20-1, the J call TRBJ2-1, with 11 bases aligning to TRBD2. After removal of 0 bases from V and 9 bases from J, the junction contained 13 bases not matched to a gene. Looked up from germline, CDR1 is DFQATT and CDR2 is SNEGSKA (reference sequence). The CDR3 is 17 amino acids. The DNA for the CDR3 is TGCAGTGCTAGAGAGATTGAGACTAGCGGGAACCGACTTGAGCAGTTCTTC. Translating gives CSAREIETSGNRLEQFF.

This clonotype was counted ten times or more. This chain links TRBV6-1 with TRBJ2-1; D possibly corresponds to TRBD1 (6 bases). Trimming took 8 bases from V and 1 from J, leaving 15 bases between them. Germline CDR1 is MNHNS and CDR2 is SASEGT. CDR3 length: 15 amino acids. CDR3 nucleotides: TGTGCCAGCGGGCGGACAGCCCAATCCTACAATGAGCAGTTCTTC. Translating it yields CASGRTAQSYNEQFF.

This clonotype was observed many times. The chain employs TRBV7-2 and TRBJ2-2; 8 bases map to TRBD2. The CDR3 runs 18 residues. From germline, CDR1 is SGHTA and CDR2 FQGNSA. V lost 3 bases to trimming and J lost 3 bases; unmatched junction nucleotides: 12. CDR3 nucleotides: TGTGCCAGCAGCTTTGGCGGGAGGCAGAAGCCTGACACCGGGGAGCTGTTTTTT. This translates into CASSFGGRQKPDTGELFF.

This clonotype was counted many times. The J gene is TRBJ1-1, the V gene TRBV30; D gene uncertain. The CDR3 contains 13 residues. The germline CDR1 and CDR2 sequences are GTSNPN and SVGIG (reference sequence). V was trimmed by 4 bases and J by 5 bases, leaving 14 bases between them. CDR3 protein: CAWTPNGRTEAFF. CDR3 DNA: TGTGCCTGGACCCCGAACGGGCGGACTGAAGCTTTCTTT.

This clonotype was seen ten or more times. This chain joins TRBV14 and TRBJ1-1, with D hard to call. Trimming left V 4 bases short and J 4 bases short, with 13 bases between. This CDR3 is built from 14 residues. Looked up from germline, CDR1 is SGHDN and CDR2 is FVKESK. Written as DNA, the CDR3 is TGTGCCAGCAGCCTCCGGGCCCTAGCCACTGAAGCTTTCTTT. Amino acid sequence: CASSLRALATEAFF. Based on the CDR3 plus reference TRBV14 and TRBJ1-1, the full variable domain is EAGVTQFPSHSVIEKGQTVTLRCDPISGHDNLYWYRRVMGKEIKFLLHFVKESKQDESGMPNNRFLAERTGGTYSTLKVQPAELEDSGVYFCASSLRALATEAFFGQGTRLTVV.

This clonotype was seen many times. CDR3 in DNA: TGCGCCAGCAGCTTTTCGGACGGGGCCTACGAGCAGTACTTC. Encoded protein: CASSFSDGAYEQYF. The V and J genes are TRBV5-1 and TRBJ2-7, with D maybe TRBD2 (5 bases). Per germline, CDR1 SGHRS and CDR2 YFSETQ. This CDR3 has 14 amino acids. The germline V and J ends were trimmed by 2 bases and 2 bases, with 11 bases remaining between them.

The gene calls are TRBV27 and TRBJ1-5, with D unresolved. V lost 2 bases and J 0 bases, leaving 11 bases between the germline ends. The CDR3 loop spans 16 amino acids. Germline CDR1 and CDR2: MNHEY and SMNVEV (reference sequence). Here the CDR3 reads CASSLRGVYSNQPQHF. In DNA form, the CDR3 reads TGTGCCAGCAGTTTACGGGGTGTTTATAGCAATCAGCCCCAGCATTTT.

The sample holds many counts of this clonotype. The CDR3 region is CASRGTDANTGELFF. Here the CDR3 DNA reads TGTGCCAGCAGAGGGACAGACGCGAACACCGGGGAGCTGTTTTTT. The V call is TRBV28, the J call TRBJ2-2; 7 bases line up with TRBD1. The CDR3 consists of 15 residues. Germline lookup yields CDR1 MDHEN and CDR2 SYDVKM. With V trimmed by 6 bases and J by 0 bases, 4 bases remained unmatched.

The CDR3 sequence is CASSLTRSGDTQYF. CDR3 sequence (DNA): TGTGCCAGTAGTCTTACTAGGTCGGGAGATACGCAGTATTTT. The chain carries TRBV19 and TRBJ2-3; tentative D call: TRBD2 (5 bases). Trimming stripped 5 bases from V and 5 bases from J, with 14 bases between. This CDR3 has 14 amino acids. Germline assignment: CDR1 LNHDA and CDR2 SQIVND (reference sequence).

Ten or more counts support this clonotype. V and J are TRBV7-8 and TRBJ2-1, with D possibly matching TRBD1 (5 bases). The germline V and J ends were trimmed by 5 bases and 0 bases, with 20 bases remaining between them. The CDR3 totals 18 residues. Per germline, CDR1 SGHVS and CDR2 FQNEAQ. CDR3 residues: CASSPLGARTSSYNEQFF. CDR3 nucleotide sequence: TGTGCCAGCAGCCCCCTCGGTGCACGGACATCCTCCTACAATGAGCAGTTCTTC.

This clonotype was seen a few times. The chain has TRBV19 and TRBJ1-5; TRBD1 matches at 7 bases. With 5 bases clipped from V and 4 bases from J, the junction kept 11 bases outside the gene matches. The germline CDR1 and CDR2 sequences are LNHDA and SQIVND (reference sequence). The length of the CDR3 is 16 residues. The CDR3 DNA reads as TGTGCCAGTAGTCTTACAGGGGCCCTATTAAATCAGCCCCAGCATTTT. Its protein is CASSLTGALLNQPQHF.

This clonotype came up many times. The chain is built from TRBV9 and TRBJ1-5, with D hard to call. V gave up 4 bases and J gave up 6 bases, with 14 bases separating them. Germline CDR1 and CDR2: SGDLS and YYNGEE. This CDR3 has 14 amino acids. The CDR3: CASSPSPGAQPQHF. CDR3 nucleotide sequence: TGTGCCAGCAGCCCTAGCCCAGGAGCTCAGCCCCAGCATTTT. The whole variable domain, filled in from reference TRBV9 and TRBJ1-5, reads DSGVTQTPKHLITATGQRVTLRCSPRSGDLSVYWYQQSLDQGLQFLIQYYNGEERAKGNILERFSAQQFPDLHSELNLSSLELGDSALYFCASSPSPGAQPQHFGDGTRLSIL.

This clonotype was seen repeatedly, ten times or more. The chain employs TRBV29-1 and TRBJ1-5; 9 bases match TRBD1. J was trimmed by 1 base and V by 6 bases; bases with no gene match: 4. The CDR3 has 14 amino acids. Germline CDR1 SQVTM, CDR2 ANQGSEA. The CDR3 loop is CSVEDRGSNQPQHF. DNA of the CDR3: TGCAGCGTCGAGGACAGGGGAAGCAATCAGCCCCAGCATTTT.

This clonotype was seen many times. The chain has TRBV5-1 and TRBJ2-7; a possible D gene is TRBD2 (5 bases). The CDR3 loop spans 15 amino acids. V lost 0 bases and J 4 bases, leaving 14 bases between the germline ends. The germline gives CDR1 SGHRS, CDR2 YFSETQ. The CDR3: CASSLESGFVYEQYF. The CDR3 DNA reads TGCGCCAGCAGCTTGGAATCGGGATTTGTTTACGAGCAGTACTTC.

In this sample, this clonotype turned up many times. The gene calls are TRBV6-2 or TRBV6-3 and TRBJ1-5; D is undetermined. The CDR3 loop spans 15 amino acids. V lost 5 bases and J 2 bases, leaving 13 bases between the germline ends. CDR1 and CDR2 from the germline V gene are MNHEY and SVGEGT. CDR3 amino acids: CASSTFGRGNQPQHF. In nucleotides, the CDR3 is TGTGCCAGCAGTACCTTCGGGAGGGGCAATCAGCCCCAGCATTTT.

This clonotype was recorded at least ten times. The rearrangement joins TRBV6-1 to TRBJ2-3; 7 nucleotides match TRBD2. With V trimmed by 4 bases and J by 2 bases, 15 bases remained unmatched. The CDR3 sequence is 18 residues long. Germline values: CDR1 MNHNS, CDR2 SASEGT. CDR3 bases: TGTGCCAGCAGTGCGCTTACCTCGGGCGGGGGATACACAGATACGCAGTATTTT. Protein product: CASSALTSGGGYTDTQYF.

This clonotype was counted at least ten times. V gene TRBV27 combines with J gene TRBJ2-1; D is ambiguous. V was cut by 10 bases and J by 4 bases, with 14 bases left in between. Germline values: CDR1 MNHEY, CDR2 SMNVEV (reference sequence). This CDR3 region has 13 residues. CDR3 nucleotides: TGTGCCACCAAACCTATCGATTACAATGAGCAGTTCTTC. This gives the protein CATKPIDYNEQFF.

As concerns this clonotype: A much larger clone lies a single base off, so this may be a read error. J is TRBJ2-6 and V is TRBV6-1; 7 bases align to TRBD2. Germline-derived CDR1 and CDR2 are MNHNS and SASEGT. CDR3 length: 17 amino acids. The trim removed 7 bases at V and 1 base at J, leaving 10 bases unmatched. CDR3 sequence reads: CASIGRGVGSGANVLTF. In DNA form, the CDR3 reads TGTGCCAGCATCGGACGGGGGGTAGGGTCTGGGGCCAACGTCCTGACTTTC.

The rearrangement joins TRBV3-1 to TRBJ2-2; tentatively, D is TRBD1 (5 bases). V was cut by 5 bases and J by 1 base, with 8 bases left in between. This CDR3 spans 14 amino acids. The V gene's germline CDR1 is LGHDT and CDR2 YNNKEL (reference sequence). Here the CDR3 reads CASSATGNTGELFF. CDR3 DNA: TGTGCCAGCAGCGCTACAGGGAACACCGGGGAGCTGTTTTTT.

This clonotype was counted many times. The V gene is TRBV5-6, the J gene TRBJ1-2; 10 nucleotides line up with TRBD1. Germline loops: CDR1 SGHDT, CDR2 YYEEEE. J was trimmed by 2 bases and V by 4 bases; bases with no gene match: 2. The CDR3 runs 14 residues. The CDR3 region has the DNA TGTGCCAGCAGCCCGGGACAGGGGAACTATGGCTACACCTTC. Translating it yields CASSPGQGNYGYTF.

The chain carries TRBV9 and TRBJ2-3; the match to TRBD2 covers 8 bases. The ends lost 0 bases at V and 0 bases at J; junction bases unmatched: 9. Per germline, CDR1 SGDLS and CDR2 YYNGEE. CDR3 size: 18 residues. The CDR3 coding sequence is TGTGCCAGCAGCGTAGAGGCGGGAGGATCCACTAGCACAGATACGCAGTATTTT. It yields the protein CASSVEAGGSTSTDTQYF.

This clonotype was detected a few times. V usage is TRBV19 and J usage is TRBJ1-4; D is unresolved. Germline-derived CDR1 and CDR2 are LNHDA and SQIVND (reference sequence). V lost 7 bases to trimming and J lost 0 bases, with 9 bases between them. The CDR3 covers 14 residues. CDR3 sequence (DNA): TGTGCCAGTACCACCGGAACAACTAATGAAAAACTGTTTTTT. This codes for CASTTGTTNEKLFF.

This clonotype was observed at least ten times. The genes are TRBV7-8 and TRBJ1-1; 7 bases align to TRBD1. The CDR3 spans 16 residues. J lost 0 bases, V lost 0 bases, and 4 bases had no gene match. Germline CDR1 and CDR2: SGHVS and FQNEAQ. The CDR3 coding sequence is TGTGCCAGCAGCTTAGCCGCGACAGGGATGAACACTGAAGCTTTCTTT. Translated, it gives CASSLAATGMNTEAFF. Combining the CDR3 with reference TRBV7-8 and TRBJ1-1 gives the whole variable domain GAGVSQSPRYKVAKRGQDVALRCDPISGHVSLFWYQQALGQGPEFLTYFQNEAQLDKSGLPSDRFFAERPEGSVSTLKIQRTQQEDSAVYLCASSLAATGMNTEAFFGQGTRLTVV.

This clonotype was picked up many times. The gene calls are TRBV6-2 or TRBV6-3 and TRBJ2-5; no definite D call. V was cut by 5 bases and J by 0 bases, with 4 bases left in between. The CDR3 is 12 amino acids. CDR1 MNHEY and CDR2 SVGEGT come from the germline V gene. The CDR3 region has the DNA TGTGCCAGCAGTGGGTACCAAGAGACCCAGTACTTC. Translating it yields CASSGYQETQYF.

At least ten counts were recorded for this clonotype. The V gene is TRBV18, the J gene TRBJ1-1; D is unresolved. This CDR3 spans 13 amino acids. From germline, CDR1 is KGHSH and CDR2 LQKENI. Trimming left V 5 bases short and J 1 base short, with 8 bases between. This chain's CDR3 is CASSAGTNTEAFF. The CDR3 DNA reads TGTGCCAGCTCAGCAGGAACGAACACTGAAGCTTTCTTT.

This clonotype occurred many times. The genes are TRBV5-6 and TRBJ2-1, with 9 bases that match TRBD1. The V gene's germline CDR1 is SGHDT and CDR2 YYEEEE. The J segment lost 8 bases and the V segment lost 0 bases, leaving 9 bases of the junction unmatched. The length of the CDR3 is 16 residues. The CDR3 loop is CASSLAGGTGFYEQFF. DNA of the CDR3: TGTGCCAGCAGCTTGGCAGGCGGGACAGGGTTCTATGAGCAGTTCTTC.

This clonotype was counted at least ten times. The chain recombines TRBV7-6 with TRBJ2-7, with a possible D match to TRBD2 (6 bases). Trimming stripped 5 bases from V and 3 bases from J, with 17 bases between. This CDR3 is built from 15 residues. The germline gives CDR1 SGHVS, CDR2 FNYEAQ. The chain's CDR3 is CASSLSAGKFYEQYF. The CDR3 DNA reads TGTGCCAGCAGCCTTTCGGCGGGAAAGTTCTACGAGCAGTACTTC.

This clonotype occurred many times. CDR3 amino acids: CASSLRGPPEAFF. The CDR3 DNA sequence: TGTGCCAGCAGTTTGCGCGGTCCCCCAGAAGCTTTCTTT. This chain joins TRBV28 and TRBJ1-1; D uncertain. Germline CDR1 and CDR2: MDHEN and SYDVKM. The germline V and J ends were trimmed by 3 bases and 8 bases, with 13 bases remaining between them. CDR3 length: 13 residues.

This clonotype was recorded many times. In DNA, the CDR3 is TGTGCCAGCAGTCGGACAGTTTCGTCTTTCACTGAAGCTTTCTTT. Protein product: CASSRTVSSFTEAFF. The rearrangement joins TRBV3-1 to TRBJ1-1; TRBD1 might be the D (6 bases). Germline CDR1 LGHDT, CDR2 YNNKEL (reference sequence). The CDR3 loop spans 15 amino acids. V gave up 6 bases and J gave up 4 bases, with 18 bases separating them.